This TCR beta chain is drawn from a study of T cell repertoires in cytomegalovirus infection. Regarding the study as a whole: The response measured ex vivo was dominated by TCR beta clonotypes (HLA-C-restricted and CMV-specific). Carriers of CMV plus the relevant HLA were identified by cumulative public TCR beta family frequency.

From germline, CDR1 is MDHEN and CDR2 SYDVKM. This CDR3 region has 12 residues. As to this clonotype: Its specificity is unknown. Its ends do not fully match the called genes, so a read error is possible.

TCRdb independently ran MiXCR on the reads; one entry per CDR3 protein. The sample records 350,000 to 450,000 distinct CDR3 sequences, 15% to 20% being singletons. The chain couples TRBV28 to TRBJ2-5; TRBD2 aligns across 7 bases. The clonotype originates from a human donor in good health (CMV status not recorded). Some clones in this sample may be carry-over from other donors' samples. The specimen was PBMCs. The CDR3 loop reads CASSRAPGTKTF. DNA for the CDR3: TGTGCCAGCAGCCGAGCTCCCGGGACTAAGACATTC.